These T cell receptor beta chains were read from a single sample in a study of type 1 regulatory T cells. Their target antigens are unknown. TCRdb fed the reads into MiXCR, producing one record per CDR3 protein. The sample records tens of thousands of distinct CDR3 sequences, roughly 20% being singletons. Sequencing was carried out using cultured type 1 regulatory T (Tr1) cells, either the whole culture or a sorted fraction (not recorded which). The receptors come from a human donor in good health. CDR3s leave out the opening cysteine and the closing phenylalanine or tryptophan.

v_gene	j_gene	CDR3aa
TRBV27	TRBJ2-4	ASSYLAKSIQY
TRBV6-5	TRBJ2-7	ASSARGREQY
TRBV7-2	TRBJ1-1	ASSLDIYTEAF
TRBV5-1	TRBJ2-1	ASSNDRVDEQF
TRBV12-3/TRBV12-4	TRBJ1-6	ASSPRGQNSPLH
TRBV20-1	TRBJ2-1	SAQPMDEQF
TRBV7-2	TRBJ2-1	ALTSGSRNEQF
TRBV6-2/TRBV6-3	TRBJ2-5	ASIAYKQETQY
TRBV20-1	TRBJ2-5	SARAFGRTPLAGDGTQY
TRBV6-1	TRBJ1-5	ASSEFLFSNQPQH
TRBV20-1	TRBJ2-3	SARRVGADTQY
TRBV19	TRBJ2-4	ASSMGHSSNIQY
TRBV7-2	TRBJ2-1	ASSRGGTGNNEQF
TRBV6-1	TRBJ2-7	ASSPRDLLYEQY
TRBV5-1	TRBJ2-7	ASSPTSGRFDEQY
TRBV5-1	TRBJ2-5	ASSLAEETQY
TRBV20-1	TRBJ2-1	SAGTSGRGNEQF
TRBV20-1	TRBJ1-1	SARRTNTEAF
TRBV6-1	TRBJ1-2	ASSEAGGTNYGYT
TRBV2	TRBJ2-7	ASIREQSSYEQH
TRBV5-1	TRBJ2-3	ASSSGTSGSTDTQY
TRBV3-1	TRBJ1-1	ASSQVGSWGAF
TRBV7-2	TRBJ2-2	ASSPRTGGNTGELF
TRBV5-1	TRBJ2-5	ASSHSGTDQETQY
TRBV2	TRBJ2-5	ASRVAETQY
TRBV7-2	TRBJ1-3	ASSLTGDGNTIY
TRBV30	TRBJ1-1	AWSRGTEAF
TRBV7-9	TRBJ2-5	ASPAGTSGTQY
TRBV12-3/TRBV12-4	TRBJ2-1	ASSFSSPASGRDNEQF
TRBV7-2	TRBJ2-3	ASSLSGVGRDTQY
TRBV21-1	TRBJ2-5	ASSRPGGKTQY
TRBV6-1	TRBJ2-1	ASSEWARGGYNEQF
TRBV30	TRBJ1-2	AWSETGISYGYT
TRBV15	TRBJ2-7	ATSRDRDGASYEQY
TRBV5-6	TRBJ1-1	ASSLKRTGVTEAF
TRBV29-1	TRBJ2-5	SVVGVDGETQY
TRBV6-5	TRBJ2-3	ASRPTWRAGGTDTQY
TRBV20-1	TRBJ1-5	SAREGGGHQPQH
TRBV20-1	TRBJ2-1	SARDFRYNEQF
TRBV20-1	TRBJ2-1	SARGHYNEQF
TRBV15	TRBJ2-4	ATSSRVRDIQY
TRBV5-1	TRBJ2-3	TSSFGQTSTDTQY
TRBV29-1	TRBJ1-2	SVEIGRALDGYT
TRBV24-1	TRBJ2-1	ATSDAGTGIYNEQF
TRBV6-5	TRBJ2-1	ASSYTLLGSGYEQF
TRBV5-1	TRBJ2-6	ASSFTLNTGANVLT
TRBV18	TRBJ2-5	ASSRGLQETQY
TRBV4-3	TRBJ2-1	ASSQRSSEQF
TRBV2	TRBJ2-3	AGGSTDTQY
TRBV12-5	TRBJ1-1	ASGTGQGSTEAF
TRBV5-1	TRBJ1-5	ASSLVGTSNQPQH
TRBV12-3/TRBV12-4	TRBJ2-1	ASSLMTDEQF
TRBV5-1	TRBJ2-7	ASSLAGTRTYEQY
TRBV14	TRBJ2-2	ASTSREGRGTGELF
TRBV20-1	TRBJ2-1	SDQRRGSREYEQF
TRBV20-1	TRBJ2-5	SASLGRVVSTQY
TRBV27	TRBJ2-1	ASSETSGVSNNEQF
TRBV5-1	TRBJ2-1	ASSLAGGEWDEQF
TRBV4-2	TRBJ1-6	ASSQDLGQPTCH
TRBV9	TRBJ2-2	ASSVVPGPNTGELF